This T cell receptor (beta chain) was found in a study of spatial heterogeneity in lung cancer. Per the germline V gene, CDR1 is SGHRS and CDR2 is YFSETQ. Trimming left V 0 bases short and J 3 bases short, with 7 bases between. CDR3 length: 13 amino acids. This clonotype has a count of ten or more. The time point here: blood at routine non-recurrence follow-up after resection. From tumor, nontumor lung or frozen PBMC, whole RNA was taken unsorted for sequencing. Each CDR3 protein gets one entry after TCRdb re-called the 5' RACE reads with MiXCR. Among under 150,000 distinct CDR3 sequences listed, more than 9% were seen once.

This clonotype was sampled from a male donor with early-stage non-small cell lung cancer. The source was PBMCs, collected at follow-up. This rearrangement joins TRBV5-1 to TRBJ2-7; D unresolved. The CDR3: CASSLEPGYEQYF. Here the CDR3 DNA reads TGCGCCAGCAGCTTGGAACCGGGCTACGAGCAGTACTTC.